This T cell receptor (beta chain) came from a study of Ad26.COV2.S vaccination and SARS-CoV-2 variants. General study findings and limits: Measurements of TCR breadth and depth may have given underestimates of the total T cell responses.

The treatment: some 19 received Ad26.COV2.S at low or high dose, single or two shots; 5 received placebo; per-sample allocation not given. The investigators took samples on day 63 after the first vaccine or placebo injection. An adult donor aged 18-55 years was enrolled in Boston. Germline V gives CDR1 MNHEY, CDR2 SVGAGI. The CDR3 is 14 amino acids. V gave up 0 bases and J gave up 4 bases, with 9 bases separating them. With regard to this clone: No antigen is known for it. The same CDR3 can be traced to other DNA sequences in this sample.

Generated by immunoSEQ multiplex PCR, the TCRdb table keeps only in-frame clones and is missing some. Of 320,000 or so clones in the sample, around 90% are singletons; the top ten hold about 5.4%. The source of this sequence is a person aged 18 to 59 who received the Ad26.COV2.S COVID-19 vaccine or a placebo. The sample was peripheral blood, taken in a trial of Ad26.COV2.S vaccine versus placebo. The chain combines TRBV6-5 with TRBJ1-1; unclear D gene. This CDR3 reads CASSYSGRGTEAFF. In DNA, the CDR3 is TGTGCCAGCAGTTACTCTGGACGAGGCACTGAAGCTTTCTTT.